Listed below are T cell receptor beta chains from one sample, sequenced in a study of shared clonotypes between healthy human individuals. The assay was immunoSEQ multiplex PCR, and TCRdb's table has in-frame clones only and misses some. The sample contains fewer than 1.6 million clones, just under 99% of which appear only once. The specimen sequenced was naive CD4+ T cells sorted from blood. Every receptor here comes from a man younger than 45 in good health. Both conserved end residues are part of each CDR3. A D gene is named only where the DNA matches it firmly. Clone size is stated in some rows and not others, as once, few, many or a class when expanded.

TRBD2	.	TRBV11-1	TRBJ2-5	TGTGCCAGCAGCTTCTCCCGGACTAGCGGACGAACACAAGAGACCCAGTACTTC	CASSFSRTSGRTQETQYF
.	.	TRBV18	TRBJ2-5	TGTGCCAGCTCCGCCGGGATAGGGTATCAAGAGACCCAGTACTTC	CASSAGIGYQETQYF
.	.	TRBV28	TRBJ1-5	TGTGCCAGCAGTTTAAATGGACAGAACAATCAGCCCCAGCATTTT	CASSLNGQNNQPQHF
.	.	TRBV25-1	TRBJ2-7	TGTGCCAGCAGTGAATGGGGCATAAACTACGAGCAGTACTTC	CASSEWGINYEQYF
.	once	TRBV9	TRBJ1-1	TGTGCCAGCAGCGTAGATGGTACTAACACTGAAGCTTTCTTT	CASSVDGTNTEAFF
.	.	TRBV7-2	TRBJ2-1	TGTGCCATCTTGGGGCTACCCTCCTACAATGAGCAGTTCTTC	CAILGLPSYNEQFF
.	.	TRBV6-6	TRBJ2-3	TGTGCCAGCAGGGAAAGAGATACGCAGTATTTT	CASRERDTQYF
.	.	TRBV11-2	TRBJ1-1	TGTGCCAGCAGCCAAGGACCCAGAAGAAGAGCTTTCTTT	CASSQGPRRRAFF
TRBD2	.	TRBV5-1	TRBJ2-1	TGCGCCAGCAGCTTGAACGGGAGGGCCTCCTACAATGAGCAGTTCTTC	CASSLNGRASYNEQFF
TRBD1	.	TRBV9	TRBJ2-7	TGTGCCAGCAGCGTGACAGGGGCCTACGAGCAGTACTTC	CASSVTGAYEQYF
TRBD1	.	TRBV7-2	TRBJ1-4	TGTGCCAGCAGCTTAGACCGGGACAGGGTAAAAAAACTGTTTTTT	CASSLDRDRVKKLFF
.	.	TRBV5-1	TRBJ2-1	TGCGCCAGCAGCTTGTTCGCGGAAAGCTCCTACAATGAGCAGTTCTTC	CASSLFAESSYNEQFF
TRBD1	.	TRBV19	TRBJ2-5	TGTGCCAGTAGTATCACAGGGGGAACAGAGACCCAGTACTTC	CASSITGGTETQYF
TRBD1	.	TRBV5-8	TRBJ1-5	TGTGCCAGCAGCTTCGGCCCGGGACAGGGAAAGCCCCAGCATTTT	CASSFGPGQGKPQHF
.	.	TRBV5-1	TRBJ2-7	TGCGCCAGCAGCTTGCTGGACAGCTACGAGCAGTACTTC	CASSLLDSYEQYF
.	.	TRBV5-6	TRBJ2-7	TGTGCCAGCAGCTTGGCTTGGGGGACTGTCGAGCAGTACTTC	CASSLAWGTVEQYF
.	.	TRBV29-1	TRBJ1-5	TGCAGCGTCGCGGGGGGGTCCGGTAACAATCAGCCCCAGCATTTT	CSVAGGSGNNQPQHF
.	.	TRBV2	TRBJ2-7	TGTGCCAGCGGGACGGATCTCTCCTCTTACGAGCAGTACTTC	CASGTDLSSYEQYF
.	.	TRBV28	TRBJ2-7	TGTGCCAGCAGTTTAGGTGTACCCTACGAGCAGTACTTC	CASSLGVPYEQYF
.	.	TRBV15	TRBJ2-5	TGTGCCACCAGCACCCCCTCCCTAGGGGGAGTGGAGACCCAGTACTTC	CATSTPSLGGVETQYF
.	.	TRBV6-4	TRBJ2-7	TGTGCCAGCAGTTACACCCGAGAGGCCAGGACTACCTACGAGCAGTACTTC	CASSYTREARTTYEQYF
.	.	TRBV4-2	TRBJ2-7	TGTGCCAGCAGCCAAGAAAGCCGGAAAAGCTCCTACGAGCAGTACTTC	CASSQESRKSSYEQYF
.	.	TRBV7-8	TRBJ1-3	TGTGCCAGCAGCCCCATTGGTCGGGGGCTGTCCGCTGGAAACACCATATATTTT	CASSPIGRGLSAGNTIYF
TRBD2	.	TRBV5-8	TRBJ2-7	TGTGCCAGCAGCACCGAGGGACTAGCTAAGTATGAGCAGTACTTC	CASSTEGLAKYEQYF
.	.	TRBV2	TRBJ1-2	TGTGCCAGCAGTGCGAGCGGCGGAGGATATGGCTACACCTTC	CASSASGGGYGYTF
TRBD2	.	TRBV7-2	TRBJ2-3	TGTGCCAGCAGGACTAGCGGGAGTTTCGATACGCAGTATTTT	CASRTSGSFDTQYF
TRBD1	.	TRBV7-9	TRBJ2-7	TGTGCCAGCAGCGGGTACCGGGACAGGGGGCGAGGCTCCTACTACGAGCAGTACTTC	CASSGYRDRGRGSYYEQYF
.	.	TRBV12-5	TRBJ2-7	TGTGCTAGTGGTTTGGTTTGTCTCAGTTACTACGAGCAGTACTTC	CASGLVCLSYYEQYF
TRBD1	.	TRBV7-8	TRBJ2-3	TGTGCCAGCAGCCTAGACAGGGAATACACAGATACGCAGTATTTT	CASSLDREYTDTQYF
.	.	TRBV10-3	TRBJ2-2	TGTGCCATCAGTGAGTCGGGTTACGGGAGTTTCACCGGGGAGCTGTTTTTT	CAISESGYGSFTGELFF
.	.	TRBV5-1	TRBJ1-1	TGCGCCAGCAGCTCGGGGTTAGGGGCTGAAGCTTTCTTT	CASSSGLGAEAFF
.	.	TRBV18	TRBJ1-1	TGTGCCAGCTCACCGGGGAGTTCAGGAACTGAAGCTTTCTTT	CASSPGSSGTEAFF
TRBD2	.	TRBV4-1	TRBJ2-7	TGCGCCAGCAGCCAAGGACGATTGGCGGGAGGTCTAGCCTACGAGCAGTACTTC	CASSQGRLAGGLAYEQYF
.	once	TRBV10-3	TRBJ2-5	TGTGCCATCAGTGAGATCCCGAGCCAAGAGACCCAGTACTTC	CAISEIPSQETQYF
TRBD1	.	TRBV28	TRBJ1-5	TGTGCCAGCAGGCCTGAAACAGGGGGACGGAGCAATCAGCCCCAGCATTTT	CASRPETGGRSNQPQHF
TRBD1	.	TRBV7-2	TRBJ2-7	TGTGCCAGCAGCCCCCGGACAGGGGGAATGGGCGAGCAGTACTTC	CASSPRTGGMGEQYF
.	once	TRBV19	TRBJ2-7	TGTGCCAGTAGTGGCAGTGCAGGGGCCTTTAGCTCCTACGAGCAGTACTTC	CASSGSAGAFSSYEQYF
.	.	TRBV9	TRBJ2-1	TGTGCCAGCAGCGTAGATTCGGGACCTTACAATGAGCAGTTCTTC	CASSVDSGPYNEQFF
.	.	TRBV4-3	TRBJ2-6	TGCGCCAGCAGCCAAGTCGGGACGGCCTCTGGGGCCAACGTCCTGACTTTC	CASSQVGTASGANVLTF
.	.	TRBV10-3	TRBJ2-7	TGTGCCATCAGTGAGTTGGCCGGGAGTTCCGAGCAGTACTTC	CAISELAGSSEQYF
.	once	TRBV7-2	TRBJ1-1	TGTGCCAGCAGTTTACGCAGCCACATGAACACTGAAGCTTTCTTT	CASSLRSHMNTEAFF
.	once	TRBV19	TRBJ1-1	TGTGCCAGTAGTATCCACAGGGACACTGAAGCTTTCTTT	CASSIHRDTEAFF
TRBD1	once	TRBV5-4	TRBJ2-1	TGTGCCAGCAGCCCCACCAGGGGGTCCTACAATGAGCAGTTCTTC	CASSPTRGSYNEQFF
.	.	TRBV18	TRBJ2-7	TGTGCCAGCTCACCCCCACACTCCTACGAGCAGTACTTC	CASSPPHSYEQYF
TRBD2	once	TRBV18	TRBJ2-2	TGTGCCAGCTCACCAAGGCCCAGCGGGGCGAACACCGGGGAGCTGTTTTTT	CASSPRPSGANTGELFF
.	.	TRBV29-1	TRBJ2-1	TGCAGCGTTGTTGAGGGCATTAAATACAATGAGCAGTTCTTC	CSVVEGIKYNEQFF
.	.	TRBV28	TRBJ1-2	TGTGCCAGCAGTGAGCCCAACGGAGGTGTATTGGGCTACACCTTC	CASSEPNGGVLGYTF
.	.	TRBV5-1	TRBJ2-7	TGCGCCAGCAGTGGGGACTACGAGCAGTACTTC	CASSGDYEQYF